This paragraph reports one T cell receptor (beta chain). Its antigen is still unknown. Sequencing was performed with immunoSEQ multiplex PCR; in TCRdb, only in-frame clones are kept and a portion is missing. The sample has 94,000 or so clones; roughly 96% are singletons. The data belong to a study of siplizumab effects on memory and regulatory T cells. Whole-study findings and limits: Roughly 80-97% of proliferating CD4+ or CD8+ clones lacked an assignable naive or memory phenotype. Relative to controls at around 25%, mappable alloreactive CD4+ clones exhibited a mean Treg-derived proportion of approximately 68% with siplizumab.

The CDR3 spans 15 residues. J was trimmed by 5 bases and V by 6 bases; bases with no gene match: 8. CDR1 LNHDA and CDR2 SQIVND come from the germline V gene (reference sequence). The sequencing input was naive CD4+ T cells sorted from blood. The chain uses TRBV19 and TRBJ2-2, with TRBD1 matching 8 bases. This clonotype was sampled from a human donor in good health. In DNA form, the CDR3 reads TGTGCCAGTAGCGGTGACAGGGGTGCTACCGGGGAGCTGTTTTTT. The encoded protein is CASSGDRGATGELFF. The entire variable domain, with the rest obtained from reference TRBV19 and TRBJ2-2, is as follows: DGGITQSPKYLFRKEGQNVTLSCEQNLNHDAMYWYRQDPGQGLRLIYYSQIVNDFQKGDIAEGYSVSREKKESFPLTVTSAQKNPTAFYLCASSGDRGATGELFFGEGSRLTVL.